Below are 2 T cell receptor beta chains sequenced from a single sample in a study of patients and donors after allogeneic stem cell transplantation. TCRdb reanalysed the RT-PCR reads using MiXCR and keeps one entry per CDR3 protein. The sample has some 960,000 distinct CDR3 sequences, 15% to 20% seen once. Sequenced: blood, either unsorted or a sorted T cell fraction (not recorded which). The receptor source for this set is a human donor who was either an allogeneic HSCT recipient or a stem cell or donor lymphocyte infusion donor (not recorded which). It is not recorded whose cells these are; they may come from a transplant donor.

This clonotype has only a few counts. CDR3 in DNA: TGCGCCAGCAGCTTAAGGGACAGGCACACCGGGGAGCTGTTTTTT. This translates into CASSLRDRHTGELFF. The rearrangement joins TRBV5-1 to TRBJ2-2; 8 bases match TRBD1. V was pared by 2 bases and J by 3 bases, with 3 bases of the junction left unmatched. Germline assignment: CDR1 SGHRS and CDR2 YFSETQ. The CDR3 has 15 residues. Full variable domain (missing parts from reference TRBV5-1 and TRBJ2-2): KAGVTQTPRYLIKTRGQQVTLSCSPISGHRSVSWYQQTPGQGLQFLFEYFSETQRNKGNFPGRFSGRQFSNSRSEMNVSTLELGDSALYLCASSLRDRHTGELFFGEGSRLTVL.

This chain uses TRBV2 with TRBJ2-2, with 7 bases matching TRBD2. V gave up 1 base and J gave up 6 bases; unmatched junction bases: 2. The CDR3 contains 14 residues. CDR1 and CDR2 (germline): SNHLY, FYNNEI. For the CDR3, the DNA is TGTGCCAGCAGTGAAGGGGAGGGAGCCGGGGAGCTGTTTTTT. Residues: CASSEGEGAGELFF.